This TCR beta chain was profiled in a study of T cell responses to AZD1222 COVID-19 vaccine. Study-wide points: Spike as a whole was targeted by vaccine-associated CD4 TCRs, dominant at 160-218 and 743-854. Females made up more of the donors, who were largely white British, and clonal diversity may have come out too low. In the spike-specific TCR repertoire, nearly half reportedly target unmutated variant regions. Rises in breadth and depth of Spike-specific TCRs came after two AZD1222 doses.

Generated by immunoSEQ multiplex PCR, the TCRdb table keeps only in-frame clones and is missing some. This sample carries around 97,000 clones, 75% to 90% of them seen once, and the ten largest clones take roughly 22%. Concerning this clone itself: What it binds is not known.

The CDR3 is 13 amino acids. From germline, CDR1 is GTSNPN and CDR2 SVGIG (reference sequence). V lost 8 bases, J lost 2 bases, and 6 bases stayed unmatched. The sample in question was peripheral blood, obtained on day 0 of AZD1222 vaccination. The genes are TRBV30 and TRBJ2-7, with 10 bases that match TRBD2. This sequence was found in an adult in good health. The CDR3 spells CARRTSGTYEQYF. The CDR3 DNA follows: TGTGCCCGTCGGACTAGCGGTACCTACGAGCAGTACTTC. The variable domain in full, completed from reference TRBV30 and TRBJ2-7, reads SQTIHQWPATLVQPVGSPLSLECTVEGTSNPNLYWYRQAAGRGLQLLFYSVGIGQISSEVPQNLSASRPQDRQFILSSKKLLLSDSGFYLCARRTSGTYEQYFGPGTRLTVT.